This T cell receptor (beta chain) was identified in a study of a mutant IDH1 vaccine in newly diagnosed glioma. At the level of the study: Receipt of radiotherapy, temozolomide, or both preceded the study, and most received both.

As concerns this clone: Its target is not known.

As for time point: week 47, end of study. Every vaccination contained 300 ug of the mutant IDH1 20-mer peptide and was paired with topical imiquimod. The patients were given eight vaccinations, one each in weeks 1, 3, 5, 7, 11, 15, 19 and 23. V shed 0 bases and J shed 3 bases, with 16 bases lying between them. This CDR3 contains 16 residues. Germline V gene sequence: CDR1 SGHDT, CDR2 YYEEEE. The table came from immunoSEQ multiplex PCR; TCRdb's copy has only in-frame clones and leaves some out. Altogether tens of thousands of clones are present, nearly 90% being singletons, with the ten largest covering 0.77%.

This specimen was PBMCs, taken from a glioma patient whose treatment included an IDH1 peptide vaccine. The chain carries TRBV5-6 and TRBJ2-7; tentatively, D is TRBD1 or TRBD2 (5 bases each). The receptor comes from a woman aged 50 to 60 with glioma. CDR3 DNA sequence: TGTGCCAGCAGCTTGGCCCTAGGGACGGCTAACTACGAGCAGTACTTC. It is translated as CASSLALGTANYEQYF.